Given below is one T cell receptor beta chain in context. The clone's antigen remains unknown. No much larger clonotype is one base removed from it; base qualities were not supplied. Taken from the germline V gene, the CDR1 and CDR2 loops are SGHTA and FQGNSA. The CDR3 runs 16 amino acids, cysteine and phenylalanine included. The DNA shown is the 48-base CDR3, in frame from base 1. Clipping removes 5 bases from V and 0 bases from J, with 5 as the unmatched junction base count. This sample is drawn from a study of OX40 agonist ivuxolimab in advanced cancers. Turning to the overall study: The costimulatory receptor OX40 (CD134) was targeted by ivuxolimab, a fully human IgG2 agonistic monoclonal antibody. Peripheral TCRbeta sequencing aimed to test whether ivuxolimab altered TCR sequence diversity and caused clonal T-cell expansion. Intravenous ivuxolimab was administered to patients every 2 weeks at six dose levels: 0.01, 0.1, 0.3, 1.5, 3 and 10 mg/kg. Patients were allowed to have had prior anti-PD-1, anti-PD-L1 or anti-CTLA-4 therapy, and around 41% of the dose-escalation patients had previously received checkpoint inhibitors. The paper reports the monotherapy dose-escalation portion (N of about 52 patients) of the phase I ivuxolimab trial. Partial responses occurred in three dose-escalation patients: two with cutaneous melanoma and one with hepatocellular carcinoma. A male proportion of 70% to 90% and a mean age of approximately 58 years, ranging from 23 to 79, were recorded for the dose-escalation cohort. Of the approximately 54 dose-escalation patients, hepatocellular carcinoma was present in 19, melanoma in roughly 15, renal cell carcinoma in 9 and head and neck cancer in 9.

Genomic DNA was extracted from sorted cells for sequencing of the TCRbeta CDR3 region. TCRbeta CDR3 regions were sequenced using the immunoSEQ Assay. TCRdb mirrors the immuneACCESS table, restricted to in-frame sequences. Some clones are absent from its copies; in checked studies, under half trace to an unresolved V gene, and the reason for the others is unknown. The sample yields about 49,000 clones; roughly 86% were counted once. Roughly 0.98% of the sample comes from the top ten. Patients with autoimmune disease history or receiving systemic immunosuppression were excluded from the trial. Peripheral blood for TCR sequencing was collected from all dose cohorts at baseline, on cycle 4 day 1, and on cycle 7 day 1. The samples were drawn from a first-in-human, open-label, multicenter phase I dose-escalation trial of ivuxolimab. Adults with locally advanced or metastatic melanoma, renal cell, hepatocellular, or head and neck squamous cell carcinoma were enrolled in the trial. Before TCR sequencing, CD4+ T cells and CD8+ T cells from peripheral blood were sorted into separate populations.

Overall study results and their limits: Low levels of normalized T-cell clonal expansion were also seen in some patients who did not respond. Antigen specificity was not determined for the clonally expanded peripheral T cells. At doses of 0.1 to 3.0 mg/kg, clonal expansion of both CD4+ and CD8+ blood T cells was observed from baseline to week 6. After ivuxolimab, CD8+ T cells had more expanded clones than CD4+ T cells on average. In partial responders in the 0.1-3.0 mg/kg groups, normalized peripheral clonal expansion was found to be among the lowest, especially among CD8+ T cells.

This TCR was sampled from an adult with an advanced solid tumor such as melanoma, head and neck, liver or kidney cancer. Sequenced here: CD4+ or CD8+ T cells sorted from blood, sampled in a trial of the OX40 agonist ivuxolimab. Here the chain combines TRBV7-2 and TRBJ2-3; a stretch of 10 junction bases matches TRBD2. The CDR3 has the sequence CASSIRLAGSTDTQYF. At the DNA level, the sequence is TGTGCCAGCAGCATCCGACTAGCGGGCAGCACAGATACGCAGTATTTT.